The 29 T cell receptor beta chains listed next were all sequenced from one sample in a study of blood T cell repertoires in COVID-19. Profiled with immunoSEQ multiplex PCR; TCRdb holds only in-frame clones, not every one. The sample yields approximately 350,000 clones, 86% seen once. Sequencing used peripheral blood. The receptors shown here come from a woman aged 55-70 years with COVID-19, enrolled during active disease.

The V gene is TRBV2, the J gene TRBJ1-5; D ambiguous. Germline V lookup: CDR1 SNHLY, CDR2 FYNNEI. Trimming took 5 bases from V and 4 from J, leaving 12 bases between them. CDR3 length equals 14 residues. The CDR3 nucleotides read TGTGCCAGCAGTCGGTCTGGGAGTAATCAGCCCCAGCATTTT. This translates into CASSRSGSNQPQHF.

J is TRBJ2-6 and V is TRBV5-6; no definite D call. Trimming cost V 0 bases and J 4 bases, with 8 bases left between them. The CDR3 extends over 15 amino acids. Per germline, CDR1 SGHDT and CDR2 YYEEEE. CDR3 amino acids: CASSLEPVGANVLTF. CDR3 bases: TGTGCCAGCAGCTTGGAGCCCGTGGGGGCCAACGTCCTGACTTTC.

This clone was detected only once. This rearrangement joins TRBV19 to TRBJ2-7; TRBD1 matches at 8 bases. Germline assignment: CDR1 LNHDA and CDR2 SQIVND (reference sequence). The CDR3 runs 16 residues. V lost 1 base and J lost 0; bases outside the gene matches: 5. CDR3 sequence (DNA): TGTGCCAGTAGTATAGTTCACAGGGGGTCCTCCTACGAGCAGTACTTC. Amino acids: CASSIVHRGSSYEQYF.

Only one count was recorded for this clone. The CDR3 DNA sequence: TGTGCCAGCAGCCCCGGGACTAACACCTACGAGCAGTACTTC. Its translation is CASSPGTNTYEQYF. J is TRBJ2-7 and V is TRBV7-8, with 7 bases that match TRBD2. CDR3 length equals 14 residues. V was pared by 5 bases and J by 2 bases, with 6 bases of the junction left unmatched. Germline CDR1 and CDR2: SGHVS and FQNEAQ.

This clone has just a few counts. The CDR3 is CASRRLEGSYEQYF. The CDR3, as DNA: TGTGCCAGCAGGAGATTAGAAGGGAGCTACGAGCAGTACTTC. The chain joins TRBV19 to TRBJ2-7; D possibly corresponds to TRBD2 (5 bases). Between the trimmed V and J ends, which lost 9 bases and 3 bases, there was a span of 18 bases. There are 14 residues in the CDR3. The V gene's germline CDR1 is LNHDA and CDR2 SQIVND (reference sequence).

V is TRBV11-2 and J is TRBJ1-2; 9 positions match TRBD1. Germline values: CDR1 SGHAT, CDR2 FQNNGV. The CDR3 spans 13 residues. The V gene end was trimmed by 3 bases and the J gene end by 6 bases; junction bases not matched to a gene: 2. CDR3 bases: TGTGCCAGCAGCTTCAACAGGGGGCATGGCTACACCTTC. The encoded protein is CASSFNRGHGYTF.

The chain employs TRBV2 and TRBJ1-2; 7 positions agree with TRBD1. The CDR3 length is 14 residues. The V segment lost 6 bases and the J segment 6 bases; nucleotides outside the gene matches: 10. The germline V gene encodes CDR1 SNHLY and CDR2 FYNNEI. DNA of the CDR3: TGTGCCAGCAGCGAACGACAGGGCGATGATGGCTACACCTTC. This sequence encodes CASSERQGDDGYTF.

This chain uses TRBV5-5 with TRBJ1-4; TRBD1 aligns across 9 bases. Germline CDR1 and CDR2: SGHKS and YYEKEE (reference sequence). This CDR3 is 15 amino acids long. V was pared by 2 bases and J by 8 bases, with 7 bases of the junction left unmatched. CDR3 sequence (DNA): TGTGCCAGCAGCTTCAACAGGGGGCTACGCGAAAAACTGTTTTTT. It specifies CASSFNRGLREKLFF.

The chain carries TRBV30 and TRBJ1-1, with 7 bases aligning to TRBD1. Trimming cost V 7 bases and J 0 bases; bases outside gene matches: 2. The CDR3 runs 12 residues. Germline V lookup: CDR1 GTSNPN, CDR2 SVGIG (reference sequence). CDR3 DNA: TGTGCCTTGGACAGGATGAACACTGAAGCTTTCTTT. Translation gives CALDRMNTEAFF.

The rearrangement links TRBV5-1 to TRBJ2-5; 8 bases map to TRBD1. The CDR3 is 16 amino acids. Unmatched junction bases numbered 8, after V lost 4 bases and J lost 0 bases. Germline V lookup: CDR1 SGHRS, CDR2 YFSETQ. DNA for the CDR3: TGCGCCAGCAGCGATGGGACAGGACAATACCAAGAGACCCAGTACTTC. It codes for CASSDGTGQYQETQYF.

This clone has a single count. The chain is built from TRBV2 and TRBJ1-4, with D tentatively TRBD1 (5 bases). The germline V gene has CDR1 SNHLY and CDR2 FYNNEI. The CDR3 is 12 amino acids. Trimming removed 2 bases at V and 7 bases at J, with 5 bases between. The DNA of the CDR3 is TGTGCCAGCAGTGAACAGGGTGAAAAACTGTTTTTT. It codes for CASSEQGEKLFF.

DNA of the CDR3: TGTGCCAGTAGTTCGGCAGGGCGCAATGAGCAGTTCTTC. Protein product: CASSSAGRNEQFF. The chain joins TRBV19 to TRBJ2-1; a possible D gene is TRBD1 (5 bases). The V end lost 5 bases, the J end lost 6 bases, and 11 bases lay between the germline ends. Germline V gene lookup returns CDR1 LNHDA and CDR2 SQIVND (reference sequence). The length of the CDR3 is 13 residues. Full variable domain (outside the CDR3, taken from reference TRBV19 and TRBJ2-1): DGGITQSPKYLFRKEGQNVTLSCEQNLNHDAMYWYRQDPGQGLRLIYYSQIVNDFQKGDIAEGYSVSREKKESFPLTVTSAQKNPTAFYLCASSSAGRNEQFFGPGTRLTVL.

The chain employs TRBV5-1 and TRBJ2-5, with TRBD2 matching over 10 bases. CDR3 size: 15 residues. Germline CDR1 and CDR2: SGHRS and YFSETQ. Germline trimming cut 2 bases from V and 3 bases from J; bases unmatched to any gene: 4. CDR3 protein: CASSFSGTSEETQYF. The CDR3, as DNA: TGCGCCAGCAGCTTCTCCGGGACTAGCGAAGAGACCCAGTACTTC. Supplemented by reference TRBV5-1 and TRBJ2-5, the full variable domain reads KAGVTQTPRYLIKTRGQQVTLSCSPISGHRSVSWYQQTPGQGLQFLFEYFSETQRNKGNFPGRFSGRQFSNSRSEMNVSTLELGDSALYLCASSFSGTSEETQYFGPGTRLLVL.

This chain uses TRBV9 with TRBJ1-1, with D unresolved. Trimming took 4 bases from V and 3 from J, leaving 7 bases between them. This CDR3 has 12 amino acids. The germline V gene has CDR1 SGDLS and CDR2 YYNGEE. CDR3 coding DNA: TGTGCCAGCAGCCGAACTGACACTGAAGCTTTCTTT. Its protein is CASSRTDTEAFF.

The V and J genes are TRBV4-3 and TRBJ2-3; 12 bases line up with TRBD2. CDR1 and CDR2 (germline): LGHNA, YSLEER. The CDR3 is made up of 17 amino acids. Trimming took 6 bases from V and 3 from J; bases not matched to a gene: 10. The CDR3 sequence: CASSEPRTSGDTDTQYF. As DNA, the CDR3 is TGCGCCAGCAGTGAGCCTCGGACTAGCGGGGATACAGATACGCAGTATTTT.

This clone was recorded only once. As DNA, the CDR3 is TGTGCCAGCAGCTCCGCCGGTTGGTTCAATCAGCCCCAGCATTTT. It is translated as CASSSAGWFNQPQHF. This chain uses TRBV6-5 with TRBJ1-5, with D unclear. Trimming removed 6 bases from V and 3 bases from J, with 15 bases in between. Germline values: CDR1 MNHEY, CDR2 SVGAGI. This CDR3 is 15 amino acids long.

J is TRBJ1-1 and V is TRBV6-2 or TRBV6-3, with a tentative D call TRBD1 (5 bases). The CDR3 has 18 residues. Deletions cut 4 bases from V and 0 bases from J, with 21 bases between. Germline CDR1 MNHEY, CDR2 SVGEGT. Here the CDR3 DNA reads TGTGCCAGCAGTTCCGTCACAGGAAGCTTGGGGCTGAACACTGAAGCTTTCTTT. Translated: CASSSVTGSLGLNTEAFF.

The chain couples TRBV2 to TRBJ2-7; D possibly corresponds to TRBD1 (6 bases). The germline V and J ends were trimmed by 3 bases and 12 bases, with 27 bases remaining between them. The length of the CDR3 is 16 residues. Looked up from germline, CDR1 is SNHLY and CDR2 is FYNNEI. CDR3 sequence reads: CASSEGALSRDGGTYF. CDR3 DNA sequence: TGTGCCAGCAGTGAGGGGGCGTTATCCCGGGACGGAGGCACGTACTTC.

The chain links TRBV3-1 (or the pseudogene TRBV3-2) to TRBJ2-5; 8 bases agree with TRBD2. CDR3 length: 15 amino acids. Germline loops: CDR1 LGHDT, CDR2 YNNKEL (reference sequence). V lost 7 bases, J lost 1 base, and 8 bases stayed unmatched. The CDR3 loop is CASKSGRGVQETQYF. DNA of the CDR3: TGTGCCAGCAAGTCGGGGCGGGGGGTCCAAGAGACCCAGTACTTC.

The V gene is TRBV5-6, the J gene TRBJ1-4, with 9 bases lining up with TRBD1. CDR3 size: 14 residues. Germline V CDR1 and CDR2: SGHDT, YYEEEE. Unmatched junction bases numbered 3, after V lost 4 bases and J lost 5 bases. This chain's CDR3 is CASSMGQGNEKLFF. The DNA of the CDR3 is TGTGCCAGCAGCATGGGACAGGGCAATGAAAAACTGTTTTTT.

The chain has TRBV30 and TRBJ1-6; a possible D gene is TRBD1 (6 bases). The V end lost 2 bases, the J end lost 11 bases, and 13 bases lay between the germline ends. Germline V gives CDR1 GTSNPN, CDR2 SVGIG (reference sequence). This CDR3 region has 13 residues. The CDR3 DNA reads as TGTGCCTGGAGTCCCCAGGACAGAACACCCCTCCACTTT. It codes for CAWSPQDRTPLHF.

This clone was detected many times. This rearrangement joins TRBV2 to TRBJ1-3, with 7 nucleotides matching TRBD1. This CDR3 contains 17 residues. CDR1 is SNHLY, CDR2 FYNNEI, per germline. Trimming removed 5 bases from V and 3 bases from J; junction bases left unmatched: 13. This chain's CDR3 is CASSKEYMTGFGNTIYF. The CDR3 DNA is TGTGCCAGCAGTAAGGAATATATGACAGGGTTTGGAAACACCATATATTTT.

CDR3 amino acids: CASSLRFPGQEEDGYTF. CDR3 coding DNA: TGTGCCAGCAGCCTTCGTTTTCCGGGACAGGAGGAGGATGGCTACACCTTC. The genes are TRBV6-2 or TRBV6-3 and TRBJ1-2; 8 bases agree with TRBD1. CDR3 length: 17 amino acids. CDR1 is MNHEY, CDR2 SVGEGT, per germline. Losses at the gene ends were 6 bases for V and 6 bases for J; bases not matched to a gene: 18.

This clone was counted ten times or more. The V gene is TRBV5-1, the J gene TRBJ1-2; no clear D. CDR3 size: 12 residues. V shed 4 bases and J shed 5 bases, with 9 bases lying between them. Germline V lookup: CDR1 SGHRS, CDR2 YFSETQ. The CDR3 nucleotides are TGCGCCAGCAGCGAGGATGGTTATGGCTACACCTTC. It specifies CASSEDGYGYTF.

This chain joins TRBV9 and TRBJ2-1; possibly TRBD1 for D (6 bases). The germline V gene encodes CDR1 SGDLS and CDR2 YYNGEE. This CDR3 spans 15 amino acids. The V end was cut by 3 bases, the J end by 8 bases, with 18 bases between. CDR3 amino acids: CASSGLTRDIHEQFF. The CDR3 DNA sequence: TGTGCCAGCAGCGGACTGACCCGGGACATCCATGAGCAGTTCTTC.

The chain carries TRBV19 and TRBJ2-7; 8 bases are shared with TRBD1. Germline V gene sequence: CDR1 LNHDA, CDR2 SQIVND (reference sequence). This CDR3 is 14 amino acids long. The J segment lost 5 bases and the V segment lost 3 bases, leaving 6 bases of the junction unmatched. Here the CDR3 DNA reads TGTGCCAGTAGTATTGAACAGGGGGGAGACGAGCAGTACTTC. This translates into CASSIEQGGDEQYF. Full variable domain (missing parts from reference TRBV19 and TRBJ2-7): DGGITQSPKYLFRKEGQNVTLSCEQNLNHDAMYWYRQDPGQGLRLIYYSQIVNDFQKGDIAEGYSVSREKKESFPLTVTSAQKNPTAFYLCASSIEQGGDEQYFGPGTRLTVT.

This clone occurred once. The CDR3 nucleotides are TGTGCCAGCAGTTTAACGGGTGCGATGGGCTACACCTTC. It yields the protein CASSLTGAMGYTF. This chain joins TRBV27 and TRBJ1-2; D not certain. This CDR3 is 13 amino acids long. Trimming left V 2 bases short and J 8 bases short, with 12 bases between. The germline V gene encodes CDR1 MNHEY and CDR2 SMNVEV (reference sequence).

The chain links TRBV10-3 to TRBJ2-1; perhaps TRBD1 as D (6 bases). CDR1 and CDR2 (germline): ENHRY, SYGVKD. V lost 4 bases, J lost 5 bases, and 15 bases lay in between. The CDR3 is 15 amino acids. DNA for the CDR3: TGTGCCATCAGTGCTTCTCAGGGGATTAACAATGAGCAGTTCTTC. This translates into CAISASQGINNEQFF.

The DNA of the CDR3 is TGTGCCTGGAGTGGCGGACAGGGCACAGATACGCAGTATTTT. Encoded protein: CAWSGGQGTDTQYF. The chain links TRBV30 to TRBJ2-3, with 7 bases fitting TRBD1. J lost 1 base, V lost 1 base, and 2 bases had no gene match. Germline CDR1 and CDR2: GTSNPN and SVGIG (reference sequence). This CDR3 has 14 amino acids.